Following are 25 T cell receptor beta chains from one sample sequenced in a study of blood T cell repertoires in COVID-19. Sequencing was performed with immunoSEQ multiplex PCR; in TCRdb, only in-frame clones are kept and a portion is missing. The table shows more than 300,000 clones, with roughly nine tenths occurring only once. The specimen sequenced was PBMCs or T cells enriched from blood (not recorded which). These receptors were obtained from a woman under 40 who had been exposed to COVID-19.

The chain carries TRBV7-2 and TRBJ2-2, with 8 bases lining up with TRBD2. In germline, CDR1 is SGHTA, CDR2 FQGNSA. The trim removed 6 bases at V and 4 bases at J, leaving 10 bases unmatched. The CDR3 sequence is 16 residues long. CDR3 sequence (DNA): TGTGCCAGCAGGTTTCCCGGGACTAGGAGCACCGGGGAGCTGTTTTTT. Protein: CASRFPGTRSTGELFF.

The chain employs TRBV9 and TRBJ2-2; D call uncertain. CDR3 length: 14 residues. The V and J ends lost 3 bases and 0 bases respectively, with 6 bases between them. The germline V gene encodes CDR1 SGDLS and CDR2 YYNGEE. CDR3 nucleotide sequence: TGTGCCAGCAGCGCATTGTCGAACACCGGGGAGCTGTTTTTT. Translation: CASSALSNTGELFF.

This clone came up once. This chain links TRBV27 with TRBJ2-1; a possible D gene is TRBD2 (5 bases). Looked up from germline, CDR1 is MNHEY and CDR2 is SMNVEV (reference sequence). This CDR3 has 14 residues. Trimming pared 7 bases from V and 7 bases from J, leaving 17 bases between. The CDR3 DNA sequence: TGTGCCAGCAATAAACTAGGGCCGGGGAATGAGCAGTTCTTC. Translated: CASNKLGPGNEQFF.

For the CDR3, the DNA is TGTGCCAGCAGCATGAGAGGACAGGGGCCGAGCGGCTACACCTTC. It translates to CASSMRGQGPSGYTF. The V call is TRBV3-1 (or the pseudogene TRBV3-2), the J call TRBJ1-2; 9 positions agree with TRBD1. Germline V gene sequence: CDR1 LGHDT, CDR2 YNNKEL (reference sequence). The CDR3 is made up of 15 amino acids. Trimming took 5 bases from V and 8 from J; bases not matched to a gene: 12.

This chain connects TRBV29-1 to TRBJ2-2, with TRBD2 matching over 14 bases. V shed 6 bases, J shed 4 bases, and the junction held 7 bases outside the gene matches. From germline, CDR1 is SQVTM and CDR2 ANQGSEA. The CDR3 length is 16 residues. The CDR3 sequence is CSVRTSGGSSTGELFF. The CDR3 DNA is TGCAGCGTCAGGACTAGCGGGGGGTCGAGCACCGGGGAGCTGTTTTTT.

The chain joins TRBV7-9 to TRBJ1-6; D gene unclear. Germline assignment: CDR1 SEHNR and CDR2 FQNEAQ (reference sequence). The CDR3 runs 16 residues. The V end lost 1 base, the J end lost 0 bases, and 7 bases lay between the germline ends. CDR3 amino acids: CASSLGPSSYNSPLHF. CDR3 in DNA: TGTGCCAGCAGCTTAGGGCCCAGCTCCTATAATTCACCCCTCCACTTT. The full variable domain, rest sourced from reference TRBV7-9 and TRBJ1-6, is DTGVSQNPRHKITKRGQNVTFRCDPISEHNRLYWYRQTLGQGPEFLTYFQNEAQLEKSRLLSDRFSAERPKGSFSTLEIQRTEQGDSAMYLCASSLGPSSYNSPLHFGNGTRLTVT.

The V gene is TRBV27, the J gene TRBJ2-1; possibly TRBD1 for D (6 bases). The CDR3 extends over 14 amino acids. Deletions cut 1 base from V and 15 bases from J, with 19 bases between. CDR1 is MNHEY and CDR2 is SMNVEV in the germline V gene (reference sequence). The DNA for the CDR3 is TGTGCCAGCAGTTTATTGGGGGCGCGAGGTAAACGGTTCTTC. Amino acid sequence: CASSLLGARGKRFF.

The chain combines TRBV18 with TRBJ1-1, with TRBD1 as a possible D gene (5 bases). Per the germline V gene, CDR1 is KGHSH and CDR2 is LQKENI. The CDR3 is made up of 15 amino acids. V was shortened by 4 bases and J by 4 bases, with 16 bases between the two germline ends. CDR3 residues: CASSLLAGGGTEAFF. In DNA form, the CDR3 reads TGTGCCAGCTCACTTCTCGCCGGGGGGGGCACTGAAGCTTTCTTT.

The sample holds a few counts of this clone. CDR3 nucleotide sequence: TGTGCCAGTACCGCAGGATCCAAACCCTACGAGCAGTACTTC. Amino acid sequence: CASTAGSKPYEQYF. This chain links TRBV19 with TRBJ2-7; D is uncertain. V was shortened by 7 bases and J by 2 bases, with 15 bases between the two germline ends. This CDR3 contains 14 residues. Germline V lookup: CDR1 LNHDA, CDR2 SQIVND (reference sequence).

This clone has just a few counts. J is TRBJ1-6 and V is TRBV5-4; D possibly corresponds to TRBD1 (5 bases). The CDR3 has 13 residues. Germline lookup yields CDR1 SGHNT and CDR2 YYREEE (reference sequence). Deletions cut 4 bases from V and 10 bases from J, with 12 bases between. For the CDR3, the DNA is TGTGCCAGCAGCCCTGGACAACGGTCACCCCTCCACTTT. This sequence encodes CASSPGQRSPLHF.

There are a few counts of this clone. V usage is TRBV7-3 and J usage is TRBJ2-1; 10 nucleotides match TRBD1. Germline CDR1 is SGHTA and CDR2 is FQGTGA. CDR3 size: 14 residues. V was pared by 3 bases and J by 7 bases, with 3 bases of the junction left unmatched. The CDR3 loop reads CASSFWTGGNEQFF. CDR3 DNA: TGTGCCAGCAGCTTTTGGACAGGGGGAAATGAGCAGTTCTTC.

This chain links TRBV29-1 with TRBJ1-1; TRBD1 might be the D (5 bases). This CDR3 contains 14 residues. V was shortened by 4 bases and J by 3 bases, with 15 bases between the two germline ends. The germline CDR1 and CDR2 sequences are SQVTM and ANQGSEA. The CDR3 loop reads CSVGLLRGDTEAFF. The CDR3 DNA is TGCAGCGTTGGCCTATTAAGGGGCGACACTGAAGCTTTCTTT.

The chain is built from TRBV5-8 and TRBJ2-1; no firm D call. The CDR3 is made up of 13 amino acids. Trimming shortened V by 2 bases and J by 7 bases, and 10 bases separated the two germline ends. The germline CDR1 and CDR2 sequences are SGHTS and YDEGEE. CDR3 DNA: TGTGCCAGCAGCTTCGGAAAGAGGAATGAGCAGTTCTTC. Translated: CASSFGKRNEQFF.

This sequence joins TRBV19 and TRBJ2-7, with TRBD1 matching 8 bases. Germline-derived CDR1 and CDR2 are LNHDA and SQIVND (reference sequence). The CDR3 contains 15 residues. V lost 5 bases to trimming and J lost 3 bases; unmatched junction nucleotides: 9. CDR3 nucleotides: TGTGCCAGTAGTGTGGGACAGGTCGAGATCTACGAGCAGTACTTC. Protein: CASSVGQVEIYEQYF.

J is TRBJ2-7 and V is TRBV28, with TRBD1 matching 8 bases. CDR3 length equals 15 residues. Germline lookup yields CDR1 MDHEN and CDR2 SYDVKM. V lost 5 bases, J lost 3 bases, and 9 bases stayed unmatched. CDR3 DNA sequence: TGTGCCAGCAGTCTACCTAATACAGGGGGCTACGAGCAGTACTTC. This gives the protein CASSLPNTGGYEQYF.

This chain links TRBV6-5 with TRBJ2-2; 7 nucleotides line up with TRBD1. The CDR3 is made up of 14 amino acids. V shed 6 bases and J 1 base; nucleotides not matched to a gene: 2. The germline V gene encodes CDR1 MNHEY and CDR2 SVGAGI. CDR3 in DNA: TGTGCCAGCAGACAGGGGATGAACACCGGGGAGCTGTTTTTT. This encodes CASRQGMNTGELFF.

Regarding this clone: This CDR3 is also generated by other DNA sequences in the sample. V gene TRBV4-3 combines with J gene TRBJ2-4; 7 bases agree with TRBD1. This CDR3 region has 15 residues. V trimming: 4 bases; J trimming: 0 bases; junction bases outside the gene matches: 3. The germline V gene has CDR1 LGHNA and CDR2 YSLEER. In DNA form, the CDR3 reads TGCGCCAGCAGCCCTACAGGGGTAGCCAAAAACATTCAGTACTTC. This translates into CASSPTGVAKNIQYF.

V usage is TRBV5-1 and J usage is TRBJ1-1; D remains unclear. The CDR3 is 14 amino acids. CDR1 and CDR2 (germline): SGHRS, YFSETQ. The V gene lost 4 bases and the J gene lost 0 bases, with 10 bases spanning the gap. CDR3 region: CASSASGMNTEAFF. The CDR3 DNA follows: TGCGCCAGCAGCGCTAGTGGTATGAACACTGAAGCTTTCTTT.

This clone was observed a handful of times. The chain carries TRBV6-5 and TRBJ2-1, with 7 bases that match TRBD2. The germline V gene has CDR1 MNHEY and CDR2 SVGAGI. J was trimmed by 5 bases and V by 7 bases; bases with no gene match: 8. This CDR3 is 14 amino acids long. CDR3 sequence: CASNSGLENNEQFF. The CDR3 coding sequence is TGTGCCAGCAACAGTGGACTAGAAAACAATGAGCAGTTCTTC.

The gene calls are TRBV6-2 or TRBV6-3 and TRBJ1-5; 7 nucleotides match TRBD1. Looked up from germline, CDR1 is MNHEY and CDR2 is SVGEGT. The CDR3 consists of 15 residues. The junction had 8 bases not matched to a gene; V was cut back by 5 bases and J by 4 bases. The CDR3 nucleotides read TGTGCCAGCAGTCTCGGACAGGTCGCAAATCAGCCCCAGCATTTT. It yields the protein CASSLGQVANQPQHF.

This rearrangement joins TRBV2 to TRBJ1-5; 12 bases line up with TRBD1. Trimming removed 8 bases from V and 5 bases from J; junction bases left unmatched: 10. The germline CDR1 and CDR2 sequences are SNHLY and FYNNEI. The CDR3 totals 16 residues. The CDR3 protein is CASGRDRGHDDQPQHF. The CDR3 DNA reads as TGTGCCAGCGGACGGGACAGGGGGCATGATGATCAGCCCCAGCATTTT.

DNA of the CDR3: TGTGCCACCATCCATAGCAATCAGCCCCAGCATTTT. Translation gives CATIHSNQPQHF. The chain joins TRBV15 to TRBJ1-5; no definite D call. There are 12 residues in the CDR3. The germline gives CDR1 LNHNV, CDR2 YYDKDF (reference sequence). With 7 bases removed from V and 0 bases from J, the gap between germline ends came to 4 bases.

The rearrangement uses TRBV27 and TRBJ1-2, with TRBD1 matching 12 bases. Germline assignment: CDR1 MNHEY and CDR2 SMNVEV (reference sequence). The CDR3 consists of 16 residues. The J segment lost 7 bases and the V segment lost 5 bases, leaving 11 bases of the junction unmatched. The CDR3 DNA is TGTGCCAGCAGTCCTACTCCGGGACAGGGGGCTTCTGGCTACACCTTC. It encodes CASSPTPGQGASGYTF.

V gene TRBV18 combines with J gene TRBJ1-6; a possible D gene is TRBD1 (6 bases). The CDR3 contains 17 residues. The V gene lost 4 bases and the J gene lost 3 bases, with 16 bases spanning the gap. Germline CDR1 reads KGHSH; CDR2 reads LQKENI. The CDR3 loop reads CASSLETQGYYNSPLHF. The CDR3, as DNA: TGTGCCAGCTCACTCGAGACACAGGGTTACTATAATTCACCCCTCCACTTT.

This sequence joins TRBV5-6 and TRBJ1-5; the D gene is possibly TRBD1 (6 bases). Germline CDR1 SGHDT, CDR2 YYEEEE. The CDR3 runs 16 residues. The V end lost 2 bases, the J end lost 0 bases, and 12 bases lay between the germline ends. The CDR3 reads CASSFGGLFSNQPQHF. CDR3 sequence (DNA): TGTGCCAGCAGCTTCGGGGGGCTATTTAGCAATCAGCCCCAGCATTTT.